The 24 T cell receptor beta chains reported below all come from one sample, sequenced in a study of cytomegalovirus exposure and HLA in healthy donors. The study ran its PCR with 60 Vbeta and 13 Jbeta primers. Data came from immunoSEQ multiplex PCR; TCRdb stores just in-frame clones and leaves some out. Of under 200,000 clones listed, around 80% are singletons. Sample: PBMCs. The receptors come from a woman aged 40 to 55 in good health and CMV-seropositive.

This clone was recorded at least ten times. The chain is built from TRBV29-1 and TRBJ2-7; TRBD2 might be the D (6 bases). The germline V and J ends were trimmed by 3 bases and 4 bases, with 19 bases remaining between them. This CDR3 has 15 residues. CDR1 and CDR2 from the germline V gene are SQVTM and ANQGSEA. The CDR3 is CSVEGGEGSPYEQYF. The CDR3 DNA reads as TGCAGCGTTGAGGGGGGAGAAGGGAGTCCTTACGAGCAGTACTTC.

V and J are TRBV19 and TRBJ1-4; D might be TRBD1 (5 bases). The length of the CDR3 is 17 residues. The V end was cut by 5 bases, the J end by 0 bases, with 16 bases between. Germline V gene sequence: CDR1 LNHDA, CDR2 SQIVND (reference sequence). The CDR3 region is CASSSLNRGSTNEKLFF. The CDR3 DNA is TGTGCCAGTAGTTCCCTTAATAGGGGATCAACTAATGAAAAACTGTTTTTT.

The V and J genes are TRBV11-1 and TRBJ2-1; TRBD2 agrees at 7 bases. The V gene's germline CDR1 is SGHAT and CDR2 FQDESV (reference sequence). V was pared by 4 bases and J by 9 bases, with 18 bases of the junction left unmatched. The CDR3 length is 17 residues. CDR3: CASSSPLRTSRGTEQFF. CDR3 DNA sequence: TGTGCCAGCAGCTCCCCCCTCCGGACTAGTAGAGGGACTGAGCAGTTCTTC. Full variable domain (remainder filled in from reference TRBV11-1 and TRBJ2-1): EAEVAQSPRYKITEKSQAVAFWCDPISGHATLYWYRQILGQGPELLVQFQDESVVDDSQLPKDRFSAERLKGVDSTLKIQPAELGDSAMYLCASSSPLRTSRGTEQFFGPGTRLTVL.

The J gene is TRBJ2-1, the V gene TRBV4-3; 12 bases are a match to TRBD2. The germline V gene encodes CDR1 LGHNA and CDR2 YSLEER. The J segment lost 4 bases and the V segment lost 4 bases, leaving 2 bases of the junction unmatched. The CDR3 length is 15 residues. The CDR3 loop is CASSLGLAGYNEQFF. The CDR3 nucleotides are TGCGCCAGCAGCCTGGGACTAGCGGGTTACAATGAGCAGTTCTTC.

J is TRBJ1-2 and V is TRBV4-1, with 7 bases fitting TRBD1. The germline gives CDR1 MGHRA, CDR2 YSYEKL. V was clipped by 5 bases and J by 6 bases; unmatched bases: 12. This CDR3 has 15 residues. CDR3 amino acids: CASSVRDSAFHGYTF. As DNA, the CDR3 is TGCGCCAGCAGCGTTCGGGACAGCGCTTTCCATGGCTACACCTTC.

The J gene is TRBJ1-2, the V gene TRBV28; 7 bases match TRBD1. Germline assignment: CDR1 MDHEN and CDR2 SYDVKM. CDR3 length: 18 amino acids. With V trimmed by 4 bases and J by 4 bases, 18 bases remained unmatched. The CDR3 coding sequence is TGTGCCAGCAGTTGGGTACAGGGGCTCACTCCCCTCCCCTATGGCTACACCTTC. Protein sequence: CASSWVQGLTPLPYGYTF.

This clone turned up a few times. The chain couples TRBV30 to TRBJ1-2, with TRBD1 identical over 10 bases. V lost 2 bases to trimming and J lost 8 bases; unmatched junction nucleotides: 11. Per germline, CDR1 GTSNPN and CDR2 SVGIG (reference sequence). CDR3 length: 15 amino acids. The CDR3 bases are TGTGCCTGGAGTCGATCCGGGACAGGGGATGGCGGCTACACCTTC. It yields the protein CAWSRSGTGDGGYTF.

The chain joins TRBV2 to TRBJ1-1; 12 bases are shared with TRBD1. This CDR3 comprises 12 residues. V was clipped by 4 bases and J by 9 bases; unmatched bases: 0. Germline V CDR1 and CDR2: SNHLY, FYNNEI. The CDR3 DNA follows: TGTGCCAGCAGTGGGGACAGGGGGCAAGCTTTCTTT. This encodes CASSGDRGQAFF.

This sequence joins TRBV7-8 and TRBJ2-1; TRBD2 might be the D (6 bases). Per germline, CDR1 SGHVS and CDR2 FQNEAQ. This CDR3 spans 17 amino acids. The ends were cut back, 4 bases at V and 1 base at J, with 17 bases in the middle. CDR3 loop: CASSSTSAGTSYNEQFF. CDR3 sequence (DNA): TGTGCCAGCAGCTCTACCTCAGCCGGGACTTCCTACAATGAGCAGTTCTTC.

This clone came up a few times. The rearrangement uses TRBV6-1 and TRBJ2-1, with D possibly being TRBD2 (5 bases). Deletions cut 3 bases from V and 4 bases from J, with 10 bases between. The germline V gene encodes CDR1 MNHNS and CDR2 SASEGT. The CDR3 sequence is 14 residues long. This CDR3 is CASSESGKYNEQFF. In DNA form, the CDR3 reads TGTGCCAGCAGTGAGAGCGGCAAGTACAATGAGCAGTTCTTC.

The chain uses TRBV19 and TRBJ1-1; no firm D call. This CDR3 is built from 11 residues. CDR1 and CDR2 from the germline V gene are LNHDA and SQIVND (reference sequence). The V end was cut by 6 bases, the J end by 7 bases, with 9 bases between. The CDR3 sequence is CASSLGHEAFF. CDR3 in DNA: TGTGCCAGTAGCCTTGGCCATGAAGCTTTCTTT.

CDR3 nucleotides: TGTGCCATCAGTGAGTCGACAGCTGCCTACGAGCAGTACTTC. Its protein is CAISESTAAYEQYF. The V and J genes are TRBV10-3 and TRBJ2-7; possible D gene TRBD1, 5 bases. Germline V gene lookup returns CDR1 ENHRY and CDR2 SYGVKD. The CDR3 has 14 amino acids. V was clipped by 0 bases and J by 2 bases, with 8 bases between them.

The CDR3 nucleotides read TGTGCCAGCAGTTTGTCGTCACAGGGCAGCAATCAGCCCCAGCATTTT. As protein: CASSLSSQGSNQPQHF. The V gene is TRBV28, the J gene TRBJ1-5, with a weak D call TRBD1 (6 bases). Per the germline V gene, CDR1 is MDHEN and CDR2 is SYDVKM. CDR3 length: 16 amino acids. V shed 3 bases and J shed 1 base, with 13 bases lying between them.

The rearrangement uses TRBV7-2 and TRBJ2-7; TRBD2 agrees at 9 bases. Germline values: CDR1 SGHTA, CDR2 FQGNSA. This CDR3 region has 14 residues. V gave up 4 bases and J gave up 4 bases; unmatched junction bases: 5. CDR3 nucleotides: TGTGCCAGCAGCTATCCGGGACTAGCATACGAGCAGTACTTC. This codes for CASSYPGLAYEQYF.

The chain recombines TRBV9 with TRBJ1-1, with D tentatively TRBD1 (6 bases). Germline lookup yields CDR1 SGDLS and CDR2 YYNGEE. The CDR3 is made up of 13 amino acids. The germline V and J ends were trimmed by 0 bases and 6 bases, with 9 bases remaining between them. The DNA for the CDR3 is TGTGCCAGCAGCGTAGTCCAGGGGTCTGAAGCTTTCTTT. This gives the protein CASSVVQGSEAFF.

The chain combines TRBV2 with TRBJ2-2; TRBD2 aligns across 11 bases. Germline V CDR1 and CDR2: SNHLY, FYNNEI. This CDR3 comprises 16 residues. Trimming cost V 4 bases and J 1 base; bases outside gene matches: 2. CDR3 DNA: TGTGCCAGCAGTGCTAGCGGGAGGAGGAACACCGGGGAGCTGTTTTTT. Translation gives CASSASGRRNTGELFF.

This clone has more than one count but fewer than ten. This chain uses TRBV19 with TRBJ1-5; D may be TRBD1 (5 bases). CDR1 LNHDA and CDR2 SQIVND come from the germline V gene (reference sequence). The CDR3 length is 12 residues. The germline V and J ends were trimmed by 3 bases and 10 bases, with 10 bases remaining between them. CDR3 loop: CASSIPGFPQHF. CDR3 coding DNA: TGTGCCAGTAGTATCCCAGGGTTTCCCCAGCATTTT.

This clone was counted only a few times. This chain uses TRBV7-8 with TRBJ1-5; TRBD1 matches at 8 bases. The CDR3 runs to 15 residues. J gave up 4 bases and V 8 bases, and 10 bases lay outside the gene matches. The germline CDR1 and CDR2 sequences are SGHVS and FQNEAQ. The CDR3 protein is CASSIRGTGNQPQHF. The DNA for the CDR3 is TGTGCCAGCTCGATCCGCGGGACAGGTAATCAGCCCCAGCATTTT.

This clone has a single count. The chain uses TRBV18 and TRBJ2-1; tentative D call: TRBD1 (5 bases). V was pared by 3 bases and J by 6 bases, with 9 bases between. There are 13 residues in the CDR3. CDR1 is KGHSH and CDR2 is LQKENI in the germline V gene. CDR3: CASSPTATNEQFF. The DNA for the CDR3 is TGTGCCAGCTCACCGACAGCCACCAATGAGCAGTTCTTC.

The chain is built from TRBV11-2 and TRBJ2-7; D remains ambiguous. Trimming left V 4 bases short and J 5 bases short, with 6 bases between. CDR1 SGHAT and CDR2 FQNNGV come from the germline V gene. The CDR3 contains 11 residues. The CDR3 spells CASSSFHEQYF. The CDR3 DNA reads as TGTGCCAGCAGCTCCTTTCACGAGCAGTACTTC.

The chain carries TRBV7-9 and TRBJ2-7; 9 bases fit TRBD1. CDR3 size: 14 residues. Losses at the gene ends were 5 bases for V and 5 bases for J; bases not matched to a gene: 7. Germline V lookup: CDR1 SEHNR, CDR2 FQNEAQ (reference sequence). The CDR3 protein is CASSPGQGYHEQYF. In nucleotides, the CDR3 is TGTGCCAGCAGCCCGGGACAGGGTTACCACGAGCAGTACTTC.

The genes are TRBV18 and TRBJ2-2; TRBD1 agrees at 7 bases. The length of the CDR3 is 15 residues. V shed 0 bases and J 3 bases; nucleotides not matched to a gene: 1. Germline V lookup: CDR1 KGHSH, CDR2 LQKENI. CDR3 amino acids: CASSPPDRYTGELFF. DNA of the CDR3: TGTGCCAGCTCACCACCGGACAGGTACACCGGGGAGCTGTTTTTT.

This clone was detected a few times. This chain uses TRBV6-1 with TRBJ1-5; tentatively, D is TRBD1 (5 bases). V gave up 2 bases and J gave up 4 bases, with 12 bases separating them. There are 15 residues in the CDR3. CDR1 is MNHNS and CDR2 is SASEGT in the germline V gene. In DNA form, the CDR3 reads TGTGCCAGCAGTGAATTTGGGGCCTTTAATCAGCCCCAGCATTTT. Protein product: CASSEFGAFNQPQHF.

This chain joins TRBV5-8 and TRBJ2-1, with 9 bases identical to TRBD1. This CDR3 is 15 amino acids long. Germline assignment: CDR1 SGHTS and CDR2 YDEGEE. The J segment lost 10 bases and the V segment lost 2 bases, leaving 10 bases of the junction unmatched. For the CDR3, the DNA is TGTGCCAGCAGCTTTACAGGGGGCGAACTTGTGGAGCAGTTCTTC. It is translated as CASSFTGGELVEQFF.